The 24 T cell receptor beta chains below all came from one sample that was sequenced in a study of spatial heterogeneity in lung cancer. Study-wide results and limits: Tumors with more nonsynonymous mutations had more expanded intratumoral alpha and beta TCRs.

Each CDR3 protein gets one entry after TCRdb re-called the 5' RACE reads with MiXCR. The sample gives 5,000 to 7,000 distinct CDR3 sequences, 7.5% to 9.5% of which show up once; approximately 24% is in the top ten. Time point noted: sample taken at primary tumor resection. Their recognized antigens are unknown. The sequences come from lung tumor tissue, collected at surgery. The receptors derive from a female donor with early-stage non-small cell lung cancer.

This clonotype showed up just a few times. This chain connects TRBV20-1 to TRBJ2-3, with a weak D call TRBD2 (6 bases). Trimming took 2 bases from V and 2 from J, leaving 14 bases between them. The CDR3 loop spans 15 amino acids. The germline V gene has CDR1 DFQATT and CDR2 SNEGSKA (reference sequence). CDR3 nucleotide sequence: TGCAGTGCTAGACCCATCGGGGGATACACAGATACGCAGTATTTT. Translated, it gives CSARPIGGYTDTQYF.

This clonotype was recorded at least ten times. This chain links TRBV20-1 with TRBJ2-4; D perhaps matches TRBD2 (5 bases). Per germline, CDR1 DFQATT and CDR2 SNEGSKA (reference sequence). CDR3 length equals 14 residues. Trimming stripped 6 bases from V and 3 bases from J, with 15 bases between. DNA for the CDR3: TGCAGTGCCCCCCGTGGCCGGGACAAAAACATTCAGTACTTC. Encoded protein: CSAPRGRDKNIQYF.

This chain connects TRBV25-1 to TRBJ2-1, with TRBD2 as a possible D gene (7 bases). Trimming took off 3 bases at V and 6 bases at J, with 18 bases between the two ends. Germline CDR1 is MGHDK and CDR2 is SYGVNS. The CDR3 runs to 16 residues. CDR3 region: CASSEGGGGRFNEQFF. Written as DNA, the CDR3 is TGTGCCAGCAGTGAGGGCGGCGGGGGCCGTTTCAATGAGCAGTTCTTC.

The V call is TRBV20-1, the J call TRBJ1-3; D not certain. V lost 2 bases and J lost 4, with 9 bases in between. Germline V gene data show CDR1 as DFQATT and CDR2 as SNEGSKA (reference sequence). This CDR3 comprises 13 residues. The DNA of the CDR3 is TGCAGTGCTAGAAGGCTTGACGGAAACACCATATATTTT. Amino acid sequence: CSARRLDGNTIYF.

This clonotype was recorded many times. The V call is TRBV9, the J call TRBJ2-1, with D perhaps matching TRBD1 (5 bases). This CDR3 spans 12 amino acids. Germline CDR1 SGDLS, CDR2 YYNGEE. V lost 0 bases, J lost 10 bases, and 8 bases lay in between. The CDR3 here is CASSVGGQEQFF. In DNA form, the CDR3 reads TGTGCCAGCAGCGTAGGGGGCCAGGAGCAGTTCTTC.

This clonotype is medium-sized by share. The chain uses TRBV18 and TRBJ2-7; TRBD1 agrees at 10 bases. The ends lost 3 bases at V and 5 bases at J; junction bases unmatched: 4. The germline CDR1 and CDR2 sequences are KGHSH and LQKENI. There are 14 residues in the CDR3. For the CDR3, the DNA is TGTGCCAGCTCACCGGGACAGGGGAGGGACGAGCAGTACTTC. Its translation is CASSPGQGRDEQYF.

This clonotype has just a few counts. This chain links TRBV12-3 or TRBV12-4 with TRBJ1-1; TRBD1 aligns across 7 bases. This CDR3 is built from 11 residues. Losses at the gene ends were 5 bases for V and 6 bases for J; bases not matched to a gene: 0. The CDR3 DNA sequence: TGTGCCAGCAGTGACAGGGCTGAAGCTTTCTTT. Translating it yields CASSDRAEAFF.

Many counts were recorded for this clonotype. The V and J genes are TRBV20-1 and TRBJ1-6; possibly TRBD1 for D (5 bases). V shed 0 bases and J shed 0 bases, with 15 bases lying between them. CDR1 and CDR2 (germline): DFQATT, SNEGSKA (reference sequence). The CDR3 has 18 residues. DNA for the CDR3: TGCAGTGCTAGAGATGGGGCCCGACTCAGCTCCTATAATTCACCCCTCCACTTT. Encoded protein: CSARDGARLSSYNSPLHF.

This clonotype was observed at least ten times. The V and J genes are TRBV7-2 and TRBJ1-5; D is unresolved. The V gene's germline CDR1 is SGHTA and CDR2 FQGNSA. The length of the CDR3 is 13 residues. V lost 5 bases, J lost 7 bases, and 12 bases lay in between. This chain's CDR3 is CASSLYMSQPQHF. The CDR3 bases are TGTGCCAGCAGCCTATACATGTCGCAGCCCCAGCATTTT.

The chain recombines TRBV28 with TRBJ2-5; the match to TRBD1 covers 9 bases. The trim removed 2 bases at V and 5 bases at J, leaving 12 bases unmatched. This CDR3 has 17 residues. Germline V lookup: CDR1 MDHEN, CDR2 SYDVKM. The CDR3 region has the DNA TGTGCCAGCAGTTTAATCAACAGTTACAGGGGGCATGAGACCCAGTACTTC. This translates into CASSLINSYRGHETQYF.

This clonotype was recorded many times. This chain links TRBV9 with TRBJ2-5; the match to TRBD2 covers 10 bases. The CDR3 loop spans 15 amino acids. The germline V gene encodes CDR1 SGDLS and CDR2 YYNGEE. Unmatched junction bases numbered 7, after V lost 5 bases and J lost 3 bases. CDR3 protein: CASSEAGTSEETQYF. CDR3 DNA sequence: TGTGCCAGCAGTGAAGCCGGGACTAGCGAAGAGACCCAGTACTTC.

CDR3 protein: CASSKGGWYTEAFF. CDR3 coding DNA: TGTGCCAGCAGTAAGGGGGGCTGGTACACTGAAGCTTTCTTT. The chain combines TRBV6-2 or TRBV6-3 with TRBJ1-1; TRBD1 is a possible D gene (6 bases). This CDR3 has 14 amino acids. CDR1 is MNHEY, CDR2 SVGEGT, per germline. V was clipped by 5 bases and J by 3 bases, with 13 bases between them.

By its share, this clonotype is medium-sized. The gene calls are TRBV12-3 or TRBV12-4 and TRBJ2-3; D perhaps matches TRBD2 (5 bases). This CDR3 is built from 16 residues. V was clipped by 3 bases and J by 2 bases, with 15 bases between them. The CDR3 loop is CASSFRRQTNTDTQYF. The CDR3 coding sequence is TGTGCCAGCAGTTTCAGGAGGCAGACAAACACAGATACGCAGTATTTT.

The genes are TRBV7-6 and TRBJ1-1; D unclear. The CDR3 has 12 amino acids. The germline V gene encodes CDR1 SGHVS and CDR2 FNYEAQ. V was shortened by 3 bases and J by 1 base, with 3 bases between the two germline ends. The CDR3 is CASSFQNTEAFF. The CDR3, as DNA: TGTGCCAGCAGCTTTCAGAACACTGAAGCTTTCTTT.

Turning to this clonotype: At one boundary the junction diverges from the germline segment, which might be a read error. The chain combines TRBV28 with TRBJ1-4, with 7 bases matching TRBD1. There are 14 residues in the CDR3. Germline CDR1 MDHEN, CDR2 SYDVKM. The CDR3 coding sequence is TGTGCCAGCAGTTTGACAGGGTGGAATGAAAAACTGGTTTTT. Protein sequence: CASSLTGWNEKLVF. Variable domain in full (rest from reference TRBV28 and TRBJ1-4): DVKVTQSSRYLVKRTGEKVFLECVQDMDHENMFWYRQDPGLGLRLIYFSYDVKMKEKGDIPEGYSVSREKKERFSLILESASTNQTSMYLCASSLTGWNEKLVFGSGTQLSVL.

This clonotype has a count of ten or more. The chain joins TRBV29-1 to TRBJ2-3; 9 bases align to TRBD1. V lost 6 bases to trimming and J lost 6 bases; unmatched junction nucleotides: 10. Looked up from germline, CDR1 is SQVTM and CDR2 is ANQGSEA. The CDR3 contains 14 residues. CDR3 region: CSVTMTGGTDTQYF. The CDR3 DNA is TGCAGCGTCACCATGACAGGGGGGACGGATACGCAGTATTTT.

This clonotype showed up many times. The V call is TRBV12-3 or TRBV12-4, the J call TRBJ2-2; 8 bases match TRBD1. V lost 7 bases, J lost 0 bases, and 4 bases stayed unmatched. The CDR3 is made up of 15 amino acids. The CDR3 sequence is CASTPDRANTGELFF. The CDR3 DNA sequence: TGTGCCAGCACCCCGGACAGGGCGAACACCGGGGAGCTGTTTTTT.

This clonotype occurred many times. The J gene is TRBJ1-2, the V gene TRBV29-1; 7 bases fit TRBD1. V lost 6 bases and J lost 5; bases outside the gene matches: 9. The CDR3 sequence is 13 residues long. Looked up from germline, CDR1 is SQVTM and CDR2 is ANQGSEA. The CDR3 nucleotides read TGCAGCGTGGAAAGGGGGCCTGGGTATGGCTACACCTTC. Translation: CSVERGPGYGYTF. Complete variable domain (other parts from reference TRBV29-1 and TRBJ1-2): SAVISQKPSRDICQRGTSLTIQCQVDSQVTMMFWYRQQPGQSLTLIATANQGSEATYESGFVIDKFPISRPNLTFSTLTVSNMSPEDSSIYLCSVERGPGYGYTFGSGTRLTVV.

By sample share, this clonotype is medium-sized (0.01 to 0.1%). This chain uses TRBV7-2 with TRBJ2-5; D unresolved. Trimming removed 1 base from V and 1 base from J, with 7 bases in between. CDR3 size: 14 residues. Germline lookup yields CDR1 SGHTA and CDR2 FQGNSA. The CDR3 DNA follows: TGTGCCAGCAGCTTAGGGGCGGTCCAAGAGACCCAGTACTTC. Protein: CASSLGAVQETQYF. The whole variable domain, remainder taken from reference TRBV7-2 and TRBJ2-5, is GAGVSQSPSNKVTEKGKDVELRCDPISGHTALYWYRQSLGQGLEFLIYFQGNSAPDKSGLPSDRFSAERTGGSVSTLTIQRTQQEDSAVYLCASSLGAVQETQYFGPGTRLLVL.

By frequency in the sample, this clonotype is medium-sized (0.01 to 0.1%). The rearrangement joins TRBV30 to TRBJ1-5; maybe TRBD1 (6 bases). The CDR3 runs to 14 residues. The V gene lost 6 bases and the J gene lost 4 bases, with 16 bases spanning the gap. The germline CDR1 and CDR2 sequences are GTSNPN and SVGIG (reference sequence). The CDR3: CACSTGQINQPQHF. CDR3 sequence (DNA): TGTGCCTGTTCCACTGGACAGATAAATCAGCCCCAGCATTTT.

This chain joins TRBV5-4 and TRBJ2-3, with TRBD2 matching over 15 bases. CDR1 and CDR2 (germline): SGHNT, YYREEE (reference sequence). The trim removed 5 bases at V and 6 bases at J, leaving 7 bases unmatched. This CDR3 contains 16 residues. In DNA, the CDR3 is TGTGCCAGCAGGGCCGGGACTAGCGGGGGGCTGGATACGCAGTATTTT. It specifies CASRAGTSGGLDTQYF.

This clonotype was recorded many times. This chain uses TRBV24-1 with TRBJ2-2; D may be TRBD1 (5 bases). From germline, CDR1 is KGHDR and CDR2 SFDVKD. Trimming pared 4 bases from V and 2 bases from J, leaving 16 bases between. The CDR3 totals 17 residues. The CDR3 bases are TGTGCCACCAGTGAAAGGGGTGGCCGGACCAACACCGGGGAGCTGTTTTTT. It encodes CATSERGGRTNTGELFF.

This chain joins TRBV15 and TRBJ2-4; D remains unclear. CDR1 is LNHNV, CDR2 YYDKDF, per germline (reference sequence). This CDR3 spans 17 amino acids. V was cut by 2 bases and J by 1 base, with 15 bases left in between. CDR3 coding DNA: TGTGCCACCAGCAGACCTACGGACCCCCTGGCCAAAAACATTCAGTACTTC. Protein product: CATSRPTDPLAKNIQYF.

The V call is TRBV7-8, the J call TRBJ2-5; 9 nucleotides line up with TRBD1. The CDR3 contains 14 residues. CDR1 is SGHVS, CDR2 FQNEAQ, per germline. The trim removed 3 bases at V and 6 bases at J, leaving 5 bases unmatched. This chain's CDR3 is CASSFGQGLKTQYF. The CDR3 DNA follows: TGTGCCAGCAGCTTCGGACAGGGGCTGAAGACCCAGTACTTC.